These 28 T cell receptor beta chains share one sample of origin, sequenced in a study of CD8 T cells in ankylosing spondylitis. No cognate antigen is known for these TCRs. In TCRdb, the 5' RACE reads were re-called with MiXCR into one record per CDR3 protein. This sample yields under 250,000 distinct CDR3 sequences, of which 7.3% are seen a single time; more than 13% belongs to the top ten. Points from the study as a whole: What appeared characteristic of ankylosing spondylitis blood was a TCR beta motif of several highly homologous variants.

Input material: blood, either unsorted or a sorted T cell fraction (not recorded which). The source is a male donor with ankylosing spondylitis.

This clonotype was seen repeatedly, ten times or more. DNA of the CDR3: TGCGCCAGCAGCTTGGATAGCGGCTACACAGATACGCAGTATTTT. Translating gives CASSLDSGYTDTQYF. The J gene is TRBJ2-3, the V gene TRBV5-1, with a tentative D call TRBD2 (6 bases). The ends were cut back, 0 bases at V and 2 bases at J, with 10 bases in the middle. The CDR3 is 15 amino acids. Germline assignment: CDR1 SGHRS and CDR2 YFSETQ.

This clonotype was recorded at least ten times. The CDR3 nucleotides read TGTGCCATCAGGGACCCAAGCGGGGTTGCCTACGAGCAGTACTTC. It yields the protein CAIRDPSGVAYEQYF. This sequence joins TRBV10-3 and TRBJ2-7; 7 bases align to TRBD2. Germline CDR1 reads ENHRY; CDR2 reads SYGVKD. There are 15 residues in the CDR3. After removal of 6 bases from V and 2 bases from J, the junction contained 10 bases not matched to a gene.

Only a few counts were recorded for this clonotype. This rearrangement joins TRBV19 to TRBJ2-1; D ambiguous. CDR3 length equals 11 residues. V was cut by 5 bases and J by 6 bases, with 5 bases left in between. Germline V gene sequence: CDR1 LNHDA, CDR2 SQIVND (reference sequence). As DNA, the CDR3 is TGTGCCAGTAGTGCGCTCAATGAGCAGTTCTTC. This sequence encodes CASSALNEQFF.

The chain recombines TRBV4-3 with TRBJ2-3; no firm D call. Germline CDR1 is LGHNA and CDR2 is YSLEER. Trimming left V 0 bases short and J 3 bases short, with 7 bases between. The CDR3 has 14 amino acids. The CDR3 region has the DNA TGCGCCAGCAGCCAAGATCGACTTACAGATACGCAGTATTTT. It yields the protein CASSQDRLTDTQYF.

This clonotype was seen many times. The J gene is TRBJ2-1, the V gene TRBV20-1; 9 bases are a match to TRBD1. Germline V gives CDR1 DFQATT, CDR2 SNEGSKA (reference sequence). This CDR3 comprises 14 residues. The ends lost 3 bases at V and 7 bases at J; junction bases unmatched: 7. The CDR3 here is CSARDRDRANEQFF. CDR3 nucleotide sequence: TGCAGTGCTAGGGACCGGGACAGGGCAAATGAGCAGTTCTTC.

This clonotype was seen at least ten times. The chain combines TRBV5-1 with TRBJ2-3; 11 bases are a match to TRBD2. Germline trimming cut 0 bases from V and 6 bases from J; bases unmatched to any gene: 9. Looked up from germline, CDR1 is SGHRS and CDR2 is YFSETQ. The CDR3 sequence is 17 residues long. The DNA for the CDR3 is TGCGCCAGCAGCTTGGGGGGACTAGCGGTTCTCAAGGATACGCAGTATTTT. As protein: CASSLGGLAVLKDTQYF.

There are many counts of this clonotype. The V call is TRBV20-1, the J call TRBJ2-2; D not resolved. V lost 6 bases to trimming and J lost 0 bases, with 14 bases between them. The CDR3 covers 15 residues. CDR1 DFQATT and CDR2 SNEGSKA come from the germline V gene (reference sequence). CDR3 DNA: TGCAGTGCGAGACTCGTACTCGCGAACACCGGGGAGCTGTTTTTT. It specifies CSARLVLANTGELFF.

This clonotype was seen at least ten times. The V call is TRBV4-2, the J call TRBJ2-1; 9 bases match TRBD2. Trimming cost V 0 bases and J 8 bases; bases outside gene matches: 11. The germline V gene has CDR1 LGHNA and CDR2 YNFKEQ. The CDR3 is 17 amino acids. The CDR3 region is CASSQDATSGRRDEQFF. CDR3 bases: TGTGCCAGCAGCCAAGATGCGACTAGCGGTAGAAGGGATGAGCAGTTCTTC.

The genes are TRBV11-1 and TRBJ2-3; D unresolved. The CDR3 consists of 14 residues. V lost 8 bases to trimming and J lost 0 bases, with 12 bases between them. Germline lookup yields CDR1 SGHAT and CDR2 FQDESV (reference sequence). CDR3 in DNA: TGTGCCAGCGCGGTCACACTAAGCACAGATACGCAGTATTTT. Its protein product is CASAVTLSTDTQYF.

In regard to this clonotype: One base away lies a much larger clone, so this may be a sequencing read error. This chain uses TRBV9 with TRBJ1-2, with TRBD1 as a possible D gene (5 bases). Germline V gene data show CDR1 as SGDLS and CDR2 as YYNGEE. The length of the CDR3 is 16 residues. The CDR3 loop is CSSSVVSGVTNYGYTF. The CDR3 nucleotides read TGTTCCAGCAGCGTAGTTTCGGGGGTAACTAACTATGGCTACACCTTC.

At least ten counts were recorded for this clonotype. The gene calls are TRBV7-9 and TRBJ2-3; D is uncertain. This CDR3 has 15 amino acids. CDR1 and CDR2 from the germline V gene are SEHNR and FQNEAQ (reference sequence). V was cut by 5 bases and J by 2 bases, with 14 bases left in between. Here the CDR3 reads CASSARHGPTDTQYF. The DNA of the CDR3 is TGTGCCAGCAGCGCACGACACGGTCCCACAGATACGCAGTATTTT.

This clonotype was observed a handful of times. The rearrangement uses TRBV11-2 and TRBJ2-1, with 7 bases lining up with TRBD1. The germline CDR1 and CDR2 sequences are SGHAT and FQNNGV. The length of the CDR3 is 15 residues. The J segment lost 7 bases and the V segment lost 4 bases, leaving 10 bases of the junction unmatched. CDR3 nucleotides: TGTGCCAGCAGCTGGGGGACCGGGACAGTGAATGAGCAGTTCTTC. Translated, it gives CASSWGTGTVNEQFF.

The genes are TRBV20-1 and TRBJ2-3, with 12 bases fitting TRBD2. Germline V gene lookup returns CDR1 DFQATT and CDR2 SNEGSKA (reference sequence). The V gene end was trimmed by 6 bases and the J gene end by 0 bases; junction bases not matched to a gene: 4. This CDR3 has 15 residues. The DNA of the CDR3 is TGCAGTGCCGCAACTAGCGGGGGGAGCACAGATACGCAGTATTTT. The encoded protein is CSAATSGGSTDTQYF.

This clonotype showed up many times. This CDR3 reads CSARGAGFYEQYF. DNA for the CDR3: TGCAGTGCTAGGGGTGCAGGGTTCTACGAGCAGTACTTC. The V call is TRBV20-1, the J call TRBJ2-7; perhaps TRBD1 as D (5 bases). The CDR3 runs 13 residues. CDR1 and CDR2 (germline): DFQATT, SNEGSKA (reference sequence). Trimming shortened V by 3 bases and J by 3 bases, and 12 bases separated the two germline ends.

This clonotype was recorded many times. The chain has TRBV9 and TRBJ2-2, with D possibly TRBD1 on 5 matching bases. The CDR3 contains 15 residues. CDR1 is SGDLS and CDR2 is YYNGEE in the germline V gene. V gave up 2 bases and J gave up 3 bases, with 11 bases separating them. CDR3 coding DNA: TGTGCCAGCAGCGTCAGGGATGGGCACACCGGGGAGCTGTTTTTT. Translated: CASSVRDGHTGELFF.

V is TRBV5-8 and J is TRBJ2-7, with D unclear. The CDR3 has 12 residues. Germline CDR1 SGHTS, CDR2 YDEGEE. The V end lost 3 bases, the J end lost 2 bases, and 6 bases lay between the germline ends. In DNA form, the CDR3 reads TGTGCCAGCAGCTCCCTTGCCTACGAGCAGTACTTC. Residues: CASSSLAYEQYF.

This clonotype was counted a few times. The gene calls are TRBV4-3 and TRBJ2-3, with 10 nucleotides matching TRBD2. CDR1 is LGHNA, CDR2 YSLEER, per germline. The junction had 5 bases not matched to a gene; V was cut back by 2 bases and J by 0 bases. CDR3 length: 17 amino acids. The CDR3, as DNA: TGCGCCAGCAGCCAACGTATAGCGGGGGGCAGCACAGATACGCAGTATTTT. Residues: CASSQRIAGGSTDTQYF.

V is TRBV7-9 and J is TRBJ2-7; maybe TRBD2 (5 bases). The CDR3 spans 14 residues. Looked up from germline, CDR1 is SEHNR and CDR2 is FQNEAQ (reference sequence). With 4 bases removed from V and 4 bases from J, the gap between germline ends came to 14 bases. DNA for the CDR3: TGTGCCAGCAGCTCATCTAATCGGGAATACGAGCAGTACTTC. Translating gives CASSSSNREYEQYF.

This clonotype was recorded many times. The CDR3 loop reads CASSPAPGTSDTQYF. For the CDR3, the DNA is TGTGCCAGCAGTCCCGCCCCGGGGACTTCAGATACGCAGTATTTT. This chain joins TRBV12-3 or TRBV12-4 and TRBJ2-3; D possibly corresponds to TRBD2 (6 bases). V was shortened by 5 bases and J by 4 bases, with 16 bases between the two germline ends. This CDR3 spans 15 amino acids.

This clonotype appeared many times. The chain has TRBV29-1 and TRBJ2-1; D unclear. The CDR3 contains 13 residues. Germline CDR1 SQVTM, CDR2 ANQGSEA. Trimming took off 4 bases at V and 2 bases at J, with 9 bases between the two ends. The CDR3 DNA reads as TGCAGCGTTGGGTCCAGACCCTACAATGAGCAGTTCTTC. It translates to CSVGSRPYNEQFF.

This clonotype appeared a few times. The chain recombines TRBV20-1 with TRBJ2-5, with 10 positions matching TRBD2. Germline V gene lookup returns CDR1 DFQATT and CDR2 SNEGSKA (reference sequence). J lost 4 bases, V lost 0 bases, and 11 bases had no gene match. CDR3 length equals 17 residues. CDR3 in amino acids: CSARDWFASGRGETQYF. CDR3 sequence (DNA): TGCAGTGCTAGAGATTGGTTCGCGAGCGGGAGGGGAGAGACCCAGTACTTC.

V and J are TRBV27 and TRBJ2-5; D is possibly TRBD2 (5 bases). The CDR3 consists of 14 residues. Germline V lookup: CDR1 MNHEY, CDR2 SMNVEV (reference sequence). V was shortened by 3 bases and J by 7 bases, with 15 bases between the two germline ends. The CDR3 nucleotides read TGTGCCAGCAGTTTCACGGGATCTTGGGGGACCCAGTACTTC. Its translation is CASSFTGSWGTQYF.

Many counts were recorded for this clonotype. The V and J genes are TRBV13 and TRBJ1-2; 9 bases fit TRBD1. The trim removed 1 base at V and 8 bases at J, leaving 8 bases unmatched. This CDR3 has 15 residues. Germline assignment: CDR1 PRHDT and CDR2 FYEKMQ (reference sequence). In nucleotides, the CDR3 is TGTGCCAGCAGCTTAGAGCGATGGACAGGGGTCGGCTACACCTTC. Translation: CASSLERWTGVGYTF. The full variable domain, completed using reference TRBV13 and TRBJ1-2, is AAGVIQSPRHLIKEKRETATLKCYPIPRHDTVYWYQQGPGQDPQFLISFYEKMQSDKGSIPDRFSAQQFSDYHSELNMSSLELGDSALYFCASSLERWTGVGYTFGSGTRLTVV.

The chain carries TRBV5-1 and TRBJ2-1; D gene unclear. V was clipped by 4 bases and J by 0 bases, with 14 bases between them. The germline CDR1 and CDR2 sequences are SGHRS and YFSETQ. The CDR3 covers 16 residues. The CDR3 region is CASSQRSTNSYNEQFF. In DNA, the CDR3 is TGCGCCAGCAGCCAGAGGAGTACCAACTCCTACAATGAGCAGTTCTTC.

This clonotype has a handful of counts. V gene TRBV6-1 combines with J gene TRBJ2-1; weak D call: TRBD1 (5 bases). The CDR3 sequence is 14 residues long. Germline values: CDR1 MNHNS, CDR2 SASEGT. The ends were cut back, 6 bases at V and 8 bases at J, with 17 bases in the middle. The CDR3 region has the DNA TGTGCCAGCAGCGCCCTTGACAGAATCCATGAGCAGTTCTTC. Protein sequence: CASSALDRIHEQFF.

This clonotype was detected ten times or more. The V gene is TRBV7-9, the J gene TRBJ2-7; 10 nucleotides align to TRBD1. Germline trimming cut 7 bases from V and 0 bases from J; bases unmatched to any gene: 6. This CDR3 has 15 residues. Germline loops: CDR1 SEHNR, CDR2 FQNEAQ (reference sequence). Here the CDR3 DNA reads TGTGCCAGCAACCTGGGACAGGGGCGCTCCTACGAGCAGTACTTC. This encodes CASNLGQGRSYEQYF.

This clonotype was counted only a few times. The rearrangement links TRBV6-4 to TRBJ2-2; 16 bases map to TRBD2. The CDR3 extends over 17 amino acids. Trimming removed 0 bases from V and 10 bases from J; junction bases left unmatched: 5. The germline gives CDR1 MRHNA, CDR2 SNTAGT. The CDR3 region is CASSDSGTSGGAEELFF. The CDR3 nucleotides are TGTGCCAGCAGTGACTCCGGGACTAGCGGGGGGGCCGAGGAGCTGTTTTTT.

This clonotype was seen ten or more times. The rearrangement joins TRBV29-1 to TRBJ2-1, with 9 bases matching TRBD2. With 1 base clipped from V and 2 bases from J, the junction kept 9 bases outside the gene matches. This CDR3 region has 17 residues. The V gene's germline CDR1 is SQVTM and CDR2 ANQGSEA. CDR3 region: CSVEGVRGRVTYNEQFF. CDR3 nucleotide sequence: TGCAGCGTTGAAGGGGTGCGCGGGAGGGTTACCTACAATGAGCAGTTCTTC.